The 29 T cell receptor beta chains presented below share a single source sample, sequenced in a study of T cell clones after liver transplantation (dated by TCRdb to between 2018 and 2021). The method behind the library was the immunoSEQ multiplex PCR assay. TCRdb provides this immuneACCESS table in a form limited to in-frame rearrangements. Some clones are lacking; in checked studies, under half of them reflect an unresolved V gene, and why the rest are absent is not known. The sample records tens of thousands of clones, approximately 87% of which are singletons. Roughly 3% of the sample rests with the top ten. Sequencing was performed on CD4+ T cells from blood, taken at the 22-month timepoint. The receptors were sampled from a human patient who received a liver transplant. Following a transplant, some T lymphocytes may have been derived from the graft donor.

V gene TRBV7-2 combines with J gene TRBJ2-7; maybe TRBD1 (5 bases). The CDR3 runs 14 residues. V lost 1 base to trimming and J lost 6 bases, with 13 bases between them. Germline V gene data show CDR1 as SGHTA and CDR2 as FQGNSA. The CDR3 here is CASSLGGGGLEQYF. Here the CDR3 DNA reads TGTGCCAGCAGCTTAGGGGGCGGCGGCCTCGAGCAGTACTTC.

The chain uses TRBV5-1 and TRBJ2-1; 7 bases align to TRBD1. V lost 7 bases to trimming and J lost 3 bases; unmatched junction nucleotides: 4. CDR3 size: 13 residues. Germline V gives CDR1 SGHRS, CDR2 YFSETQ. The CDR3: CASGTDLYNEQFF. In nucleotides, the CDR3 is TGCGCCAGCGGGACAGACCTCTACAATGAGCAGTTCTTC.

The rearrangement links TRBV7-3 to TRBJ1-1; a possible D gene is TRBD1 (5 bases). The ends were cut back, 5 bases at V and 4 bases at J, with 8 bases in the middle. Germline V gene sequence: CDR1 SGHTA, CDR2 FQGTGA. This CDR3 comprises 12 residues. CDR3 nucleotide sequence: TGTGCCAGCAGCCCCCAGGGCACTGAAGCTTTCTTT. Encoded protein: CASSPQGTEAFF.

The gene calls are TRBV5-4 and TRBJ2-6, with 11 nucleotides matching TRBD2. CDR3 length: 20 residues. V shed 1 base and J 0 bases; nucleotides not matched to a gene: 9. Germline values: CDR1 SGHNT, CDR2 YYREEE (reference sequence). The CDR3 protein is CASSLPLGTSGFSGANVLTF. The CDR3 nucleotides are TGTGCCAGCAGCTTGCCCCTTGGGACTAGCGGATTCTCTGGGGCCAACGTCCTGACTTTC.

The chain is built from TRBV19 and TRBJ2-1; TRBD2 matches 14 bases. With 3 bases clipped from V and 9 bases from J, the junction kept 1 base outside the gene matches. The CDR3 runs 14 residues. CDR1 and CDR2 from the germline V gene are LNHDA and SQIVND (reference sequence). The CDR3 loop is CASSMTSGRGEQFF. The CDR3 DNA reads TGTGCCAGTAGTATGACTAGCGGGAGGGGTGAGCAGTTCTTC. The full variable domain, rest sourced from reference TRBV19 and TRBJ2-1, is DGGITQSPKYLFRKEGQNVTLSCEQNLNHDAMYWYRQDPGQGLRLIYYSQIVNDFQKGDIAEGYSVSREKKESFPLTVTSAQKNPTAFYLCASSMTSGRGEQFFGPGTRLTVL.

CDR3: CASSSKRNRDTGELFF. CDR3 bases: TGTGCCAGCAGCTCTAAGAGAAACAGGGACACCGGGGAGCTGTTTTTT. This rearrangement joins TRBV5-4 to TRBJ2-2, with D possibly matching TRBD1 (6 bases). Germline V gives CDR1 SGHNT, CDR2 YYREEE (reference sequence). The CDR3 runs to 16 residues. The ends were cut back, 3 bases at V and 3 bases at J, with 15 bases in the middle.

This clone has more than one count but fewer than ten. The V gene is TRBV12-5, the J gene TRBJ2-4; D might be TRBD1 (7 bases). Trimming pared 4 bases from V and 7 bases from J, leaving 11 bases between. Germline lookup yields CDR1 LGHNT and CDR2 FRNRAP. The CDR3 sequence is 13 residues long. The CDR3 spells CASGSAGGNIQYF. Written as DNA, the CDR3 is TGTGCTAGTGGTTCCGCAGGGGGGAACATTCAGTACTTC.

V and J are TRBV11-2 and TRBJ2-1, with 8 bases lining up with TRBD1. Germline trimming cut 2 bases from V and 4 bases from J; bases unmatched to any gene: 4. Per the germline V gene, CDR1 is SGHAT and CDR2 is FQNNGV. CDR3 length: 15 amino acids. In DNA form, the CDR3 reads TGTGCCAGCAGCTTAAGGACAGGGAGATACAATGAGCAGTTCTTC. Translation gives CASSLRTGRYNEQFF.

The genes are TRBV14 and TRBJ2-1; 16 positions agree with TRBD2. J lost 8 bases, V lost 1 base, and 8 bases had no gene match. This CDR3 comprises 18 residues. Per the germline V gene, CDR1 is SGHDN and CDR2 is FVKESK. This chain's CDR3 is CASSQAAAGLAGGHEQFF. The CDR3 DNA is TGTGCCAGCAGCCAAGCCGCGGCGGGACTAGCGGGGGGGCATGAGCAGTTCTTC.

The rearrangement joins TRBV7-2 to TRBJ2-3; D possibly corresponds to TRBD2 (5 bases). There are 11 residues in the CDR3. The V gene's germline CDR1 is SGHTA and CDR2 FQGNSA. V dropped 5 bases and J dropped 11 bases, with 11 bases sitting between them. The CDR3, as DNA: TGTGCCAGCAGCCGTGACCGGGAGCAGTATTTT. It is translated as CASSRDREQYF. Full variable domain (outside the CDR3, taken from reference TRBV7-2 and TRBJ2-3): GAGVSQSPSNKVTEKGKDVELRCDPISGHTALYWYRQSLGQGLEFLIYFQGNSAPDKSGLPSDRFSAERTGGSVSTLTIQRTQQEDSAVYLCASSRDREQYFGPGTRLTVL.

This clone came up once. The chain recombines TRBV29-1 with TRBJ2-3; TRBD2 matches at 11 bases. V was clipped by 2 bases and J by 6 bases; unmatched bases: 7. Germline V gene lookup returns CDR1 SQVTM and CDR2 ANQGSEA. The CDR3 is 15 amino acids. Here the CDR3 DNA reads TGCAGCGTTGAAATTCTAGCGGGGGGCGGGGATACGCAGTATTTT. It yields the protein CSVEILAGGGDTQYF.

The V gene is TRBV6-1, the J gene TRBJ1-1, with D maybe TRBD1 (5 bases). The V gene lost 6 bases and the J gene lost 5 bases, with 10 bases spanning the gap. Germline CDR1 reads MNHNS; CDR2 reads SASEGT. The CDR3 totals 12 residues. CDR3 nucleotide sequence: TGTGCCAGCAGCCACAGGTGGACTGAAGCTTTCTTT. Encoded protein: CASSHRWTEAFF.

The chain is built from TRBV5-6 and TRBJ2-7, with D possibly TRBD2 on 6 matching bases. Germline-derived CDR1 and CDR2 are SGHDT and YYEEEE. CDR3 size: 15 residues. Trimming shortened V by 0 bases and J by 2 bases, and 12 bases separated the two germline ends. CDR3 coding DNA: TGTGCCAGCAGCTTGGGGGCGGGGCAAGCCTACGAGCAGTACTTC. Its translation is CASSLGAGQAYEQYF.

The chain employs TRBV6-6 and TRBJ2-7; 12 nucleotides agree with TRBD2. The junction had 5 bases not matched to a gene; V was cut back by 6 bases and J by 2 bases. This CDR3 has 15 amino acids. The germline CDR1 and CDR2 sequences are MNHNY and SVGAGI (reference sequence). The CDR3 sequence is CASRPGLAGPYEQYF. In nucleotides, the CDR3 is TGTGCCAGCAGACCAGGACTAGCGGGGCCCTACGAGCAGTACTTC.

The chain joins TRBV18 to TRBJ1-4; 8 nucleotides line up with TRBD1. V lost 4 bases to trimming and J lost 0 bases; unmatched junction nucleotides: 4. Per germline, CDR1 KGHSH and CDR2 LQKENI. CDR3 length: 16 amino acids. CDR3 residues: CASSRDRQSTNEKLFF. The CDR3 region has the DNA TGTGCCAGCTCACGGGACAGGCAATCAACTAATGAAAAACTGTTTTTT.

This clone ranks as medium-sized. The rearrangement joins TRBV5-1 to TRBJ2-7, with a possible D match to TRBD1 (6 bases). Trimming removed 3 bases at V and 1 base at J, with 20 bases between. CDR3 length: 17 residues. Germline V gene lookup returns CDR1 SGHRS and CDR2 YFSETQ. This CDR3 is CASSSTVVSDRSYEQYF. The DNA for the CDR3 is TGCGCCAGCAGCTCCACGGTGGTGAGCGACAGGTCCTACGAGCAGTACTTC.

V gene TRBV2 combines with J gene TRBJ1-5, with 7 bases identical to TRBD1. This CDR3 region has 13 residues. V shed 7 bases, J shed 6 bases, and the junction held 6 bases outside the gene matches. Germline V gene sequence: CDR1 SNHLY, CDR2 FYNNEI. CDR3 sequence reads: CASMGQTGQPQHF. Written as DNA, the CDR3 is TGTGCCAGCATGGGACAGACCGGTCAGCCCCAGCATTTT.

The chain recombines TRBV11-2 with TRBJ2-5; 9 bases agree with TRBD1. V lost 5 bases, J lost 1 base, and 8 bases stayed unmatched. The CDR3 length is 16 residues. Looked up from germline, CDR1 is SGHAT and CDR2 is FQNNGV. The chain's CDR3 is CASSRRKGQGQETQYF. DNA for the CDR3: TGTGCCAGCAGCCGAAGAAAGGGACAGGGCCAAGAGACCCAGTACTTC.

The chain employs TRBV19 and TRBJ2-7, with 8 bases aligning to TRBD2. The germline V gene encodes CDR1 LNHDA and CDR2 SQIVND (reference sequence). V gave up 3 bases and J gave up 6 bases; unmatched junction bases: 7. The CDR3 extends over 14 amino acids. CDR3 DNA: TGTGCCAGTAGTATCGGGGGGGCGGTGCGCGAGCAGTACTTC. Protein sequence: CASSIGGAVREQYF.

The CDR3 loop reads CASTLDRDGQYF. CDR3 bases: TGTGCCAGCACCCTCGACCGGGACGGGCAGTACTTC. V usage is TRBV2 and J usage is TRBJ2-7; D tentatively reads TRBD1 or TRBD2 (5 bases each). With 7 bases removed from V and 9 bases from J, the gap between germline ends came to 16 bases. There are 12 residues in the CDR3. Per the germline V gene, CDR1 is SNHLY and CDR2 is FYNNEI.

The rearrangement uses TRBV6-4 and TRBJ2-2, with TRBD1 as a possible D gene (5 bases). V lost 6 bases and J 2 bases, leaving 10 bases between the germline ends. Germline V gives CDR1 MRHNA, CDR2 SNTAGT. CDR3 length: 14 residues. The CDR3 here is CASRAGSNTGELFF. The CDR3 DNA reads TGTGCCAGCAGGGCAGGGTCCAACACCGGGGAGCTGTTTTTT.

The chain uses TRBV2 and TRBJ2-5; TRBD2 matches 7 bases. Germline-derived CDR1 and CDR2 are SNHLY and FYNNEI. Germline trimming cut 5 bases from V and 2 bases from J; bases unmatched to any gene: 8. The CDR3 runs to 15 residues. This CDR3 reads CASSSLGLPQETQYF. In DNA form, the CDR3 reads TGTGCCAGCAGTAGCCTGGGACTACCTCAAGAGACCCAGTACTTC.

This clone has a handful of counts. The chain is built from TRBV5-1 and TRBJ2-5, with D possibly TRBD2 on 5 matching bases. The CDR3 loop spans 11 amino acids. CDR1 and CDR2 (germline): SGHRS, YFSETQ. With 3 bases removed from V and 7 bases from J, the gap between germline ends came to 7 bases. The DNA of the CDR3 is TGCGCCAGCAGCTCCGAGGGGACCCAGTACTTC. This encodes CASSSEGTQYF.

The chain employs TRBV5-1 and TRBJ2-5; either TRBD1 or TRBD2 may supply D (6 bases each). This CDR3 comprises 16 residues. The germline V gene has CDR1 SGHRS and CDR2 YFSETQ. Trimming took off 2 bases at V and 5 bases at J, with 19 bases between the two ends. The CDR3: CASSFGGRPFGETQYF. CDR3 nucleotides: TGCGCCAGCAGCTTCGGGGGCAGGCCGTTTGGGGAGACCCAGTACTTC.

The V and J genes are TRBV18 and TRBJ1-2, with TRBD1 matching over 8 bases. J lost 4 bases, V lost 6 bases, and 4 bases had no gene match. Germline values: CDR1 KGHSH, CDR2 LQKENI. This CDR3 is 13 amino acids long. As DNA, the CDR3 is TGTGCCAGCTCTTTGGACAGGGTCTATGGCTACACCTTC. Translated: CASSLDRVYGYTF.

The genes are TRBV15 and TRBJ2-1, with D unclear. CDR1 is LNHNV and CDR2 is YYDKDF in the germline V gene (reference sequence). With 1 base removed from V and 15 bases from J, the gap between germline ends came to 19 bases. The CDR3 has 14 residues. The CDR3 is CATSRASSRPAPFF. The CDR3 nucleotides are TGTGCCACCAGCAGAGCTTCCTCAAGGCCCGCCCCGTTCTTC.

The rearrangement joins TRBV18 to TRBJ1-1; D unclear. V lost 2 bases, J lost 2 bases, and 12 bases lay in between. This CDR3 has 15 residues. The germline CDR1 and CDR2 sequences are KGHSH and LQKENI. The DNA of the CDR3 is TGTGCCAGCTCACCATCCCACAGAGCTAACACTGAAGCTTTCTTT. It specifies CASSPSHRANTEAFF. The full variable domain, in which reference TRBV18 and TRBJ1-1 provide the parts outside the CDR3, is NAGVMQNPRHLVRRRGQEARLRCSPMKGHSHVYWYRQLPEEGLKFMVYLQKENIIDESGMPKERFSAEFPKEGPSILRIQQVVRGDSAAYFCASSPSHRANTEAFFGQGTRLTVV.

The chain links TRBV5-3 to TRBJ2-7; unclear D gene. TRBV5-3 is filed as an ORF, its function uncertain. CDR3 size: 11 residues. V was clipped by 0 bases and J by 7 bases, with 5 bases between them. The chain's CDR3 is CARSLAEEQYF. The CDR3, as DNA: TGTGCCAGAAGCTTGGCGGAAGAGCAGTACTTC.

The rearrangement uses TRBV14 and TRBJ2-5; 8 bases align to TRBD2. This CDR3 contains 17 residues. The V and J ends lost 4 bases and 7 bases, in that order; junction bases with no gene match: 17. Germline V gives CDR1 SGHDN, CDR2 FVKESK. As DNA, the CDR3 is TGTGCCAGCAGCCGCGAACCGGGACTAGGGCCCTCGGGGACCCAGTACTTC. Translating it yields CASSREPGLGPSGTQYF.